The clone carrying this T cell receptor beta chain has at least ten counts. No antigen is known for it. This entry belongs to a study of naive and memory T cell subsets. Alpha and beta libraries were amplified separately from the second PCR onward. CMV status came from CD4+ IFNgamma after overnight CMV lysate stimulation. Both TRBC1 and TRBC2 were covered by a beta constant-region primer of two equimolar oligonucleotides. Nested alpha and beta constant-region primers with the SP2 primer drove four PCR rounds on ligated cDNA. TCRdb reanalysed the UMI-ligation and nested PCR reads using MiXCR and keeps one entry per CDR3 protein. The sample holds approximately 80,000 distinct CDR3 sequences, about 8.2% seen once. The germline V gene has CDR1 SGHTA and CDR2 FQGTGA. The CDR3 spans 15 residues. The germline V and J ends were trimmed by 5 bases and 2 bases, with 13 bases remaining between them. Study results and caveats: Activation and differentiation may alter RNA-based TCR counts. Naive repertoires, especially CD8, held a few larger clonotypes, possibly memory cells re-expressing CD45RA.

Input material: naive CD8+ T cells from blood. The rearrangement joins TRBV7-3 to TRBJ2-1, with unresolved D. This TCR came from a human donor in good health. The CDR3 coding sequence is TGTGCCAGCAGCCCCCAAGGCTCCACCTACAATGAGCAGTTCTTC. Protein product: CASSPQGSTYNEQFF.